This record looks at one T cell receptor beta chain sequence and its context. Antigen: not known. The data derive from a study of cytomegalovirus exposure and HLA in healthy donors. Study details: Early release data held 85 million to 95 million unique TCRs from HLA-typed donors. Study outcomes and limitations: Later on, a genetic analysis was performed. It linked a missense variant in DCLRE1C with V- and J-gene trimming of TCR beta. Analysis performed later found under 20,000 TCR beta sequences associated with HLA alleles at 0.05 false discovery rate.

13 Jbeta primers and 60 Vbeta primers were used for the PCR. Using immunoSEQ multiplex PCR, the repertoire was profiled, and TCRdb retains in-frame clones only, with some absent. The table shows some 200,000 clones, with approximately 80% occurring only once. V shed 8 bases and J shed 4 bases, with 15 bases lying between them. The length of the CDR3 is 15 residues. Germline assignment: CDR1 ENHRY and CDR2 SYGVKD. This chain uses TRBV10-3 with TRBJ2-6; a possible D gene is TRBD2 (6 bases). The origin of this receptor is a woman in her 30s in good health and CMV-seronegative. The sample consisted of PBMCs. The CDR3 DNA follows: TGTGCCATCGGGAAGGGGACTGGCGGGGCCAACGTCCTGACTTTC. The encoded protein is CAIGKGTGGANVLTF.